These T cell receptor beta chains were read from a single sample in a study of PD-1 blockade in mismatch repair-deficient tumors. Clones were sequenced by immunoSEQ multiplex PCR, and TCRdb holds only the in-frame ones, with some missing. Altogether about 18,000 clones are present, approximately 87% being singletons, with the ten largest covering around 1.6%. Sequencing was performed on PBMCs, taken less than 25 weeks after starting pembrolizumab. The receptors were gathered from an adult with mismatch repair-deficient cancer. The CDR3 runs from the conserved cysteine through the conserved F or W. D genes are given only for firm matches. The size of a clone is reported for some rows only, either as once, few or many, or as a class for expanded clones.

TRBV2	TRBJ1-5	-	17	TRBD1	TGTGCCAGCGAACCCGGGCGGGCAGGGGGGACTAATCAGCCCCAGCATTTT	CASEPGRAGGTNQPQHF
TRBV4-1	TRBJ2-6	-	16	-	TGCGCCAGCAGCCAAGATATTAGCTCTGGGGCCAACGTCCTGACTTTC	CASSQDISSGANVLTF
TRBV7-9	TRBJ1-5	few	16	TRBD1	TGTGCCAGCAGCCAGGGGACAGGGATCGGTAATCAGCCCCAGCATTTT	CASSQGTGIGNQPQHF
TRBV14	TRBJ2-2	-	15	-	TGTGCCAGCAGAGAGGACGGGATTAACACCGGGGAGCTGTTTTTT	CASREDGINTGELFF
TRBV7-6	TRBJ1-4	-	15	-	TGTGCCAGCAGTTCACCGGGACTGGGGGTTGAAAAACTGTTTTTT	CASSSPGLGVEKLFF
TRBV21-1	TRBJ2-2	-	17	-	TGTGCCAGCAGGGCCGGGACAGGACTCTCGAACACCGGGGAGCTGTTTTTT	CASRAGTGLSNTGELFF
TRBV30	TRBJ2-7	-	15	TRBD2	TGTGCCTGGTCGAGGACTAGCGGGAGGTACGACGAGCAGTACTTC	CAWSRTSGRYDEQYF
TRBV9	TRBJ1-1	-	16	TRBD1	TGTGCCAGCAGCTTTCAATCACAGGGGGGTATAACTGAAGCTTTCTTT	CASSFQSQGGITEAFF
TRBV27	TRBJ2-7	few	11	-	TGTGCCAGCAGTCCCGGGTTCGAGCAGTACTTC	CASSPGFEQYF
TRBV7-2	TRBJ2-1	-	14	TRBD1	TGTGCCAGCAGCTATCGGACAGGGCGCAATGAGCAGTTCTTC	CASSYRTGRNEQFF
TRBV5-1	TRBJ2-2	-	15	TRBD2	TGCGCCAGCAGCCCTAGCGGGGCCAACACCGGGGAGCTGTTTTTT	CASSPSGANTGELFF
TRBV27	TRBJ2-7	few	16	TRBD2	TGTGCCAGCCGATCACTAGGGACTAGCGGGAGGTACGAGCAGTACTTC	CASRSLGTSGRYEQYF
TRBV19	TRBJ1-1	-	13	-	TGTGCCAGTAGTAAGAACTTGAACACTGAAGCTTTCTTT	CASSKNLNTEAFF
TRBV5-4	TRBJ2-1	-	14	TRBD2	TGTGCCAGCAGCTTAGAGCGGGAGTCCGCTGAGCAGTTCTTC	CASSLERESAEQFF
TRBV28	TRBJ1-3	-	16	-	TGTGCCAGCAGTTTCACATCAGGGGCGCAGGGAAACACCATATATTTT	CASSFTSGAQGNTIYF
TRBV6-5	TRBJ2-5	-	13	-	TGTGCCAGCAGTGTGGTGAGGAGAGAGACCCAGTACTTC	CASSVVRRETQYF